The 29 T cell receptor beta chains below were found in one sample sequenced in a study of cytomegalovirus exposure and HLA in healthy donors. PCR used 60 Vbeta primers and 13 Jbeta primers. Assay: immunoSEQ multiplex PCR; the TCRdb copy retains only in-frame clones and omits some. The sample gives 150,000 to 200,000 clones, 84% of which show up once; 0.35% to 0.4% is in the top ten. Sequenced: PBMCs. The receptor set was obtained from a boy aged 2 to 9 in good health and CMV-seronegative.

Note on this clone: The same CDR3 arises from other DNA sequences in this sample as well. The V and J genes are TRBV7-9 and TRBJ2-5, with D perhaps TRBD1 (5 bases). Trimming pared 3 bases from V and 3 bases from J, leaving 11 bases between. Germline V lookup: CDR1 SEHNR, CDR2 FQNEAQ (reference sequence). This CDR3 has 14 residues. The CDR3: CASSFRQDKETQYF. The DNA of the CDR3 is TGTGCCAGCAGCTTCCGTCAGGACAAAGAGACCCAGTACTTC.

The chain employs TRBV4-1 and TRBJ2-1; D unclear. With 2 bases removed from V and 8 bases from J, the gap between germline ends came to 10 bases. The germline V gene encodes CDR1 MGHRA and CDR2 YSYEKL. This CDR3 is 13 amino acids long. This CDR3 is CASSQYAEDEQFF. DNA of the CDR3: TGCGCCAGCAGCCAATACGCCGAGGATGAGCAGTTCTTC.

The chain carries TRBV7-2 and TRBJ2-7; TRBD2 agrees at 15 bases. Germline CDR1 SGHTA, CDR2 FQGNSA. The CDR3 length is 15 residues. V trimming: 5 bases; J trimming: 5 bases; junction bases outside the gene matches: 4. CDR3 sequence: CASSPGLAGGNEQYF. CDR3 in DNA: TGTGCCAGCAGCCCAGGACTAGCGGGAGGGAACGAGCAGTACTTC.

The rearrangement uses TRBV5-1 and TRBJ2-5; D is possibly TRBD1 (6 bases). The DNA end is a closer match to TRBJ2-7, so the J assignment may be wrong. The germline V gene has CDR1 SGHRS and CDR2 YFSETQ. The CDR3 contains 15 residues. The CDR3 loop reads CASSLAPGRGYEQYF. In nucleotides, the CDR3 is TGCGCCAGCAGCTTGGCCCCAGGCAGGGGTTACGAGCAGTACTTC.

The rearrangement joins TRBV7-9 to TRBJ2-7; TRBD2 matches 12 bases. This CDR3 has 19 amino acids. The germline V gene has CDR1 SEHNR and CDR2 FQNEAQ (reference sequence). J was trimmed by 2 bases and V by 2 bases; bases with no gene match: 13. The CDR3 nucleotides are TGTGCCAGCAGCTTATGGTGGGTAGGGCTAGCGGGAGGGCCCTACGAGCAGTACTTC. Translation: CASSLWWVGLAGGPYEQYF.

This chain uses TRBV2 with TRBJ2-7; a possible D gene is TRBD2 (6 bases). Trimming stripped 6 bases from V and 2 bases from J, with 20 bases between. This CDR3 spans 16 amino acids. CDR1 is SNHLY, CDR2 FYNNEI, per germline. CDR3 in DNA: TGTGCCAGCAGAGAGAATTACGGGACTTATACCTACGAGCAGTACTTC. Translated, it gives CASRENYGTYTYEQYF.

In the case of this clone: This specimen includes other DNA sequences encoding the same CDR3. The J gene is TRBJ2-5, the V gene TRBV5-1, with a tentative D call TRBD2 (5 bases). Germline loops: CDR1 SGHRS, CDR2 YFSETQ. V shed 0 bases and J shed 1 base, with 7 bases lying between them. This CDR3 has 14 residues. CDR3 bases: TGCGCCAGCAGCTTGGGTCTAGCCCAAGAGACCCAGTACTTC. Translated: CASSLGLAQETQYF.

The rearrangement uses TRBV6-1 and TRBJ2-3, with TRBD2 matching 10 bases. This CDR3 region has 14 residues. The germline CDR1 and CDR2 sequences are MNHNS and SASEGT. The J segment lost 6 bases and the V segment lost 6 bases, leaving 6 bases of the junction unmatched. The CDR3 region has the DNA TGTGCCAGCAGGGGACTAGCGCCCCGGGATACGCAGTATTTT. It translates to CASRGLAPRDTQYF.

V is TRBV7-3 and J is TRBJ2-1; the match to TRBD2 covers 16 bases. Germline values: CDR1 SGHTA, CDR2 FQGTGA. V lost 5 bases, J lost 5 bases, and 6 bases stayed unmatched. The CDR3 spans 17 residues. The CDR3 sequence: CASSDGTSGRGDNEQFF. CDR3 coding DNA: TGTGCCAGCAGCGACGGGACTAGCGGGAGGGGGGACAATGAGCAGTTCTTC.

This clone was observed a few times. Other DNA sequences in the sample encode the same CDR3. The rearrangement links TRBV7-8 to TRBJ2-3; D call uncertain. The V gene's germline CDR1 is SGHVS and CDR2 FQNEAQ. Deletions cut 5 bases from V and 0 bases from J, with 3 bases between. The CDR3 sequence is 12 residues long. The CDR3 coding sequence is TGTGCCAGCAGCCCTAGCACAGATACGCAGTATTTT. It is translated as CASSPSTDTQYF.

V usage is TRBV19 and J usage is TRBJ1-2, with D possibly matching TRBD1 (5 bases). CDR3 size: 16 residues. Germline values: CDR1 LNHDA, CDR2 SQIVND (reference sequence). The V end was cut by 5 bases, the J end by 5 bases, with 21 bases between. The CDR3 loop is CASSPSGGDGIYGYTF. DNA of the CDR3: TGTGCCAGTAGTCCCTCGGGAGGGGACGGAATATATGGCTACACCTTC. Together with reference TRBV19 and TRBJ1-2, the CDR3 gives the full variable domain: DGGITQSPKYLFRKEGQNVTLSCEQNLNHDAMYWYRQDPGQGLRLIYYSQIVNDFQKGDIAEGYSVSREKKESFPLTVTSAQKNPTAFYLCASSPSGGDGIYGYTFGSGTRLTVV.

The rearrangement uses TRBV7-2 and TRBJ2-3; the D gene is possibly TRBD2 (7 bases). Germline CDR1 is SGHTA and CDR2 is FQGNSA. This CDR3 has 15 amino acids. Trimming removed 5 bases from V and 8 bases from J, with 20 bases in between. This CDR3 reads CASSPRVGGGVTQYF. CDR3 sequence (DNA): TGTGCCAGCAGCCCGAGGGTGGGAGGGGGGGTTACGCAGTATTTT.

CDR3 bases: TGTGCCAGCAGTGAAGCGGTACACAATTCACCCCTCCACTTT. It is translated as CASSEAVHNSPLHF. The chain carries TRBV6-1 and TRBJ1-6, with D uncertain. The CDR3 is 14 amino acids. The V end was cut by 0 bases, the J end by 7 bases, with 7 bases between. Looked up from germline, CDR1 is MNHNS and CDR2 is SASEGT.

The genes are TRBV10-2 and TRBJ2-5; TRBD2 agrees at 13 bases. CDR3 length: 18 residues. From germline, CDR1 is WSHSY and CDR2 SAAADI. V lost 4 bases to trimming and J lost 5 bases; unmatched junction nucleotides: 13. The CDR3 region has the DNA TGCGCCAGCAGTGTATTAACCCCAGGACTAGCGGGAGTGGAGACCCAGTACTTC. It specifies CASSVLTPGLAGVETQYF.

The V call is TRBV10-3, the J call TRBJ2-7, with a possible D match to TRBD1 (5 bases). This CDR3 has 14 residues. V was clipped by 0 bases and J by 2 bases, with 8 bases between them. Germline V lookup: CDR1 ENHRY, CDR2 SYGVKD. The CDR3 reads CAISESPDTYEQYF. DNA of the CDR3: TGTGCCATCAGTGAGTCGCCGGACACCTACGAGCAGTACTTC.

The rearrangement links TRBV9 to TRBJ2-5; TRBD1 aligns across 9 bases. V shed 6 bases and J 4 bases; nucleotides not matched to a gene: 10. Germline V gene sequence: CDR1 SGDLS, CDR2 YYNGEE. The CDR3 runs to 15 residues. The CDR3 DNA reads TGTGCCAGCACCGATCCGAAGACAGGGGGAGAGACCCAGTACTTC. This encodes CASTDPKTGGETQYF. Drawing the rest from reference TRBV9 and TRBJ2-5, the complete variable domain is DSGVTQTPKHLITATGQRVTLRCSPRSGDLSVYWYQQSLDQGLQFLIQYYNGEERAKGNILERFSAQQFPDLHSELNLSSLELGDSALYFCASTDPKTGGETQYFGPGTRLLVL.

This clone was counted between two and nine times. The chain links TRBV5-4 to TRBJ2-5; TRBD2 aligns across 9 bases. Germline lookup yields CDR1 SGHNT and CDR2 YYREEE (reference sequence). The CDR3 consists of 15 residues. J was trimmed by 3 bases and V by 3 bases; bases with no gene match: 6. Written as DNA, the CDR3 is TGTGCCAGCAGCTCTTATAGCGGGGGAAAAGAGACCCAGTACTTC. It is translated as CASSSYSGGKETQYF.

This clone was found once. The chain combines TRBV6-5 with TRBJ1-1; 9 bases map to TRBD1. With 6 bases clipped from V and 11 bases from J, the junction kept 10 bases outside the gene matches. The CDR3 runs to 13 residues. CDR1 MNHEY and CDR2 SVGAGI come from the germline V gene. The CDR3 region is CASRSSGTGQAFF. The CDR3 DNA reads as TGTGCCAGCAGGTCATCCGGGACAGGGCAGGCTTTCTTT.

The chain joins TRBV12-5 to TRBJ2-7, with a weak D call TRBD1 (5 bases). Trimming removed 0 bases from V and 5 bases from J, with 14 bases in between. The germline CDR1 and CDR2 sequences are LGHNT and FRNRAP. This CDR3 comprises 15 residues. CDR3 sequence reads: CASGLVRARVNEQYF. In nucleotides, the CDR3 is TGTGCTAGTGGTTTGGTACGGGCCAGGGTGAACGAGCAGTACTTC.

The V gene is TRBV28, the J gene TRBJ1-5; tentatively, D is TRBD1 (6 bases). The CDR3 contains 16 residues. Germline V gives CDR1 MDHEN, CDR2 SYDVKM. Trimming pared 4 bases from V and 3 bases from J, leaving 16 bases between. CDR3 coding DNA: TGTGCCAGCAGTTACCCTCGGGGGGCCTTCAATCAGCCCCAGCATTTT. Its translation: CASSYPRGAFNQPQHF.

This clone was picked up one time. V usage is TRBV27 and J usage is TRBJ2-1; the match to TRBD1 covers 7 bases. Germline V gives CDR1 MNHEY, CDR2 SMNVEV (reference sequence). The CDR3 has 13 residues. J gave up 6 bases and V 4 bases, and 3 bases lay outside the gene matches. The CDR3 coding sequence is TGTGCCAGCAGTTCCCCAGGGGGCAATGAGCAGTTCTTC. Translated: CASSSPGGNEQFF.

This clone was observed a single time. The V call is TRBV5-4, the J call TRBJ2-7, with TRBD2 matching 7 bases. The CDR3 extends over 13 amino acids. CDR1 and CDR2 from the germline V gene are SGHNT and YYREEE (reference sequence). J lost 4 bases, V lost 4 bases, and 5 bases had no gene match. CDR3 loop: CASSSGIRYEQYF. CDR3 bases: TGTGCCAGCAGCAGCGGGATAAGGTACGAGCAGTACTTC.

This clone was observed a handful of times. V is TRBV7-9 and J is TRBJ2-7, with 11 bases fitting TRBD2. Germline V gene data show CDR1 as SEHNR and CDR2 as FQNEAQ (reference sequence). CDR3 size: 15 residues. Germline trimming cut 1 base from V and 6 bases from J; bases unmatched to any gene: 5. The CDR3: CASSLGPSGRLEQYF. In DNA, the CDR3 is TGTGCCAGCAGCTTAGGGCCTAGCGGGAGGCTCGAGCAGTACTTC.

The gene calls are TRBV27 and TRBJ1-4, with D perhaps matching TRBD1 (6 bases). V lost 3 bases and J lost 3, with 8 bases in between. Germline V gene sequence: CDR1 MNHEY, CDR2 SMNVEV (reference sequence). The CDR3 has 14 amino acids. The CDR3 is CASSFSGANEKLFF. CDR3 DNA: TGTGCCAGCAGTTTTTCAGGGGCTAATGAAAAACTGTTTTTT.

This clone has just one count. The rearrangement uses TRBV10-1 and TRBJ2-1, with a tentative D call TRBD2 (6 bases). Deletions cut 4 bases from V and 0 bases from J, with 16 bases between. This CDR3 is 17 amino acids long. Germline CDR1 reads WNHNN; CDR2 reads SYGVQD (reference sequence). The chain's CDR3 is CASSGPRRGDSYNEQFF. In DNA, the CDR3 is TGCGCCAGCAGTGGGCCCCGGCGGGGAGACTCCTACAATGAGCAGTTCTTC.

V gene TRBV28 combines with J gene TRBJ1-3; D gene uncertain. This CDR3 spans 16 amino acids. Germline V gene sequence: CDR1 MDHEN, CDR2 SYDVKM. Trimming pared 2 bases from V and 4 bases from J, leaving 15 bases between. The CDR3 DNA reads TGTGCCAGCAGTTTAGGAGGCACAATGGCCGGAAACACCATATATTTT. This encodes CASSLGGTMAGNTIYF.

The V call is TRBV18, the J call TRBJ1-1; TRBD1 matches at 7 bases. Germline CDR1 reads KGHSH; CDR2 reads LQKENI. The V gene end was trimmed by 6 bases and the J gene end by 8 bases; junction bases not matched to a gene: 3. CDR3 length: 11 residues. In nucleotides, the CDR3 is TGTGCCAGCTCCGCGACAGGGGAAGCTTTCTTT. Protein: CASSATGEAFF.

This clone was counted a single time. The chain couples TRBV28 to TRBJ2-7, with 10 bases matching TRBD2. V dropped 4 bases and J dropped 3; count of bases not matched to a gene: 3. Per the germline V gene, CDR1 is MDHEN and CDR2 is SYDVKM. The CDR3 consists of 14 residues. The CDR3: CASSSGLANYEQYF. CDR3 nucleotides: TGTGCCAGCAGTTCGGGACTAGCGAACTACGAGCAGTACTTC.

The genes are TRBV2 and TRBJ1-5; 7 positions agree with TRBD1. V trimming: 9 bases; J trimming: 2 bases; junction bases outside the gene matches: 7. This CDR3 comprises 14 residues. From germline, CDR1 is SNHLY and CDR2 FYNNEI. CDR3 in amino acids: CARGTTGGNQPQHF. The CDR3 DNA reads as TGTGCCAGGGGCACCACAGGGGGCAATCAGCCCCAGCATTTT.